These T cell receptor beta chains were read from a single sample in a study of shared clonotypes between healthy human individuals. Sequencing used immunoSEQ multiplex PCR; TCRdb keeps in-frame clones, though not all of them. The sample carries around 2.5 million clones, 90% to 95% recorded once. The specimen sequenced was naive CD4+ T cells from PBMCs. Receptors were obtained from a man aged 18 to 29 in good health. Some clones in this sample may be carry-over from other donors' samples. Both conserved end residues are part of each CDR3. The order of the fields is D gene, clone size, J gene, V gene, CDR3 DNA, CDR3 protein. The D gene is left open where the match is weak. Part of the rows lack a size; the others show once, few, many or a class for expanded clones.

>TRBD2|-|TRBJ2-3|TRBV19
TGTGCCAGTAGGACCTCGCTAGCGGGAGGGCTTGCTACGCAGTATTTT
CASRTSLAGGLATQYF
>TRBD1|-|TRBJ2-2|TRBV2
TGTGCCAGCAGTGACGGGACAGGGGTCGAGGAGCTGTTTTTT
CASSDGTGVEELFF
>-|-|TRBJ2-5|TRBV7-3
TGTGCCAGCAGCTCCCTGCCGGGACACGTCTCAGGGGAGACCCAGTACTTC
CASSSLPGHVSGETQYF
>-|-|TRBJ1-2|TRBV11-3
TGTGCCAGCAGCTTCGGGGGAGGCTATGGCTACACCTTC
CASSFGGGYGYTF
>-|-|TRBJ2-5|TRBV5-5
TGTGCCAGCAGCTTTTACCCCCTGGGGGAGACCCAGTACTTC
CASSFYPLGETQYF
>-|-|TRBJ2-7|TRBV18
TGTGCCAGCTCACCACCCACGGGGGCTGGCGAGCAGTACTTC
CASSPPTGAGEQYF
>-|once|TRBJ2-7|TRBV5-6
TGTGCCAGCAGCTTGGCCCTGGGACCCTACGAGCAGTACTTC
CASSLALGPYEQYF
>-|once|TRBJ1-2|TRBV6-5
TGTGCCAGCAGCGGACTCGGGGGCTATGGCTACACCTTC
CASSGLGGYGYTF
>TRBD2|-|TRBJ2-4|TRBV28
TGTGCCAGCAGGGGGGGGACTGAAGCCAAAAACATTCAGTACTTC
CASRGGTEAKNIQYF
>-|once|TRBJ2-3|TRBV10-1
TGCGCCAGCAGTGACCACGGAAGCACAGATACGCAGTATTTT
CASSDHGSTDTQYF
>-|once|TRBJ1-1|TRBV29-1
TGCAGCGTTGAATTTCGGCTGAGGGAGAACACTGAAGCTTTCTTT
CSVEFRLRENTEAFF
>-|-|TRBJ2-5|TRBV28
TGTGCCAGCAGACGATTCATCGACGGGGCCCCAGAGACCCAGTACTTC
CASRRFIDGAPETQYF
>-|-|TRBJ2-7|TRBV28
TGTGCCAGCAGGACCGCGTACGAGCAGTACTTC
CASRTAYEQYF
>-|-|TRBJ2-5|TRBV7-2
TGTGCCAGCAGCTTAACTGAGACCCAGTACTTC
CASSLTETQYF
>-|-|TRBJ2-5|TRBV7-3
TGTGCCAGCAGCTTACTAGGAGGAGAGACCCAGTACTTC
CASSLLGGETQYF
>-|-|TRBJ2-2|TRBV6-5
TGTGCCAGCAGTCGGGGGAACACCGGGGAGCTGTTTTTT
CASSRGNTGELFF
>TRBD2|-|TRBJ2-1|TRBV5-1
TGCGCCAGTACCGAGGCGGGAGGGTCCTACAATGAGCAGTTCTTC
CASTEAGGSYNEQFF
>-|once|TRBJ1-4|TRBV5-1
TGCGCCAGCAGCTTGGGACCTATGGCAACTAATGAAAAACTGTTTTTT
CASSLGPMATNEKLFF
>-|-|TRBJ2-3|TRBV6-5
TGTGCCAGCAGTCCCGGGTCGCCAGATACGCAGTATTTT
CASSPGSPDTQYF
>TRBD1|-|TRBJ1-1|TRBV11-3
TGTGCCAGCAGCTCGGGACAGGCGACTGAAGCTTTCTTT
CASSSGQATEAFF
>TRBD1|-|TRBJ1-5|TRBV5-5
TGTGCCAGCAGCTCAGAAGACAGGGAGGGTCAGCCCCAGCATTTT
CASSSEDREGQPQHF
>-|-|TRBJ2-1|TRBV7-9
TGTGCCAGCAGCTTAGAGGTGGGCATTGAGCAGTTCTTC
CASSLEVGIEQFF
>-|-|TRBJ2-3|TRBV27
TGTGCCAGCGGGCGAGACAGACGCACAGATACGCAGTATTTT
CASGRDRRTDTQYF
>-|-|TRBJ1-3|TRBV6-5
TGTGCCAGCAGTACAACAGGCGCTGGAAACACCATATATTTT
CASSTTGAGNTIYF
>-|-|TRBJ1-1|TRBV7-6
TGTGCCAGCAGCTTAGGGAACAGCATGAACACTGAAGCTTTCTTT
CASSLGNSMNTEAFF
>TRBD1|-|TRBJ1-1|TRBV6-6
TGTGCCAGCAGCCCCCGACAGGGAGGTGACACTGAAGCTTTCTTT
CASSPRQGGDTEAFF